The clone carrying this T cell receptor (beta chain) was seen at least ten times. The antigen is unknown. This specimen comes from a study of identical twins. Study conclusions and caveats: With beta out-of-frame sequences, excess sharing by twins was weaker. Conclusions were based on cross-sectional statistical analysis, without following the same donors.

Unique molecular identifiers were present on the cDNA, which also gained a universal primer site by template switching. A single record per CDR3 protein comes from TCRdb applying MiXCR to the 5' RACE reads. Of hundreds of thousands of distinct CDR3 sequences listed, just over 7% are singletons. Germline CDR1 and CDR2: SQVTM and ANQGSEA. Trimming shortened V by 3 bases and J by 7 bases, and 16 bases separated the two germline ends. The CDR3 is 14 amino acids. In addition, the sample was reused for a study of yellow fever vaccine responses in identical twins.

The origin of this receptor is a woman in her late teens or twenties in good health. Sequencing used PBMCs. The V gene is TRBV29-1, the J gene TRBJ2-1; D is uncertain. The CDR3: CSVDWALYRNEQFF. In nucleotides, the CDR3 is TGCAGCGTTGACTGGGCCCTCTACCGGAATGAGCAGTTCTTC.